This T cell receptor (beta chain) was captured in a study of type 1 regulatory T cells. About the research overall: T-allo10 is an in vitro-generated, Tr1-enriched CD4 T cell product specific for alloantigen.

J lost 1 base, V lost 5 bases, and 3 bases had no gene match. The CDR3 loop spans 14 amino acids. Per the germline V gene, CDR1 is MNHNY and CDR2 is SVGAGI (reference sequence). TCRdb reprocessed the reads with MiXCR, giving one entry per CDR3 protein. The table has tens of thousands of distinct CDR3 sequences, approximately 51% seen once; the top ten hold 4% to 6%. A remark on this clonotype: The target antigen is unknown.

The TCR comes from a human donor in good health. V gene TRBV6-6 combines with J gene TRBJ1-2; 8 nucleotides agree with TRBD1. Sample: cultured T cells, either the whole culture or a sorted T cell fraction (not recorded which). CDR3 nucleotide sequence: TGTGCCAGCAGTAAAGACAGGGGTAACTATGGCTACACCTTC. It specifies CASSKDRGNYGYTF.